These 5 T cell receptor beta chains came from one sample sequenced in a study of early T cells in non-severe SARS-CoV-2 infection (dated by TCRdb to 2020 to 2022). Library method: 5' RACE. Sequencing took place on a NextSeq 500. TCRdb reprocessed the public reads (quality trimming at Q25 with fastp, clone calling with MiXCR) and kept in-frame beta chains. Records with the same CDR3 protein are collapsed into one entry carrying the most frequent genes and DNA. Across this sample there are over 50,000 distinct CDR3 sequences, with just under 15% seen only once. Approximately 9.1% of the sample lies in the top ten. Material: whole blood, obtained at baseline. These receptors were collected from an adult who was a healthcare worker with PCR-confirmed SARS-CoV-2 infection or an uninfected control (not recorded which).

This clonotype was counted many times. CDR3 loop: CASSPGPDGSGYTF. Here the CDR3 DNA reads TGTGCCAGCAGCCCCGGCCCGGACGGCTCCGGCTACACCTTC. J is TRBJ1-2 and V is TRBV9, with D uncertain. V shed 4 bases and J shed 8 bases, with 18 bases lying between them. Germline CDR1 and CDR2: SGDLS and YYNGEE. The CDR3 contains 14 residues.

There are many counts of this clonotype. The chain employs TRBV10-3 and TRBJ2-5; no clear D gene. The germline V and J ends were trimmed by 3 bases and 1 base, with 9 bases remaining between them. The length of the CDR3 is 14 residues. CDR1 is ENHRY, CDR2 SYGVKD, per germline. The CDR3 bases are TGTGCCATCAGTGACTCAAGATCCCAAGAGACCCAGTACTTC. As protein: CAISDSRSQETQYF.

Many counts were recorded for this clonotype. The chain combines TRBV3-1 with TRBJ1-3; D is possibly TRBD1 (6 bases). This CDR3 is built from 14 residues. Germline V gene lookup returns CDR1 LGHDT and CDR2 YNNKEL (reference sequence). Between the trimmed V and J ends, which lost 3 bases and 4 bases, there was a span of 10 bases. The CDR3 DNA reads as TGTGCCAGCAGCCAGCAGGGGAGAGGAAACACCATATATTTT. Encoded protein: CASSQQGRGNTIYF.

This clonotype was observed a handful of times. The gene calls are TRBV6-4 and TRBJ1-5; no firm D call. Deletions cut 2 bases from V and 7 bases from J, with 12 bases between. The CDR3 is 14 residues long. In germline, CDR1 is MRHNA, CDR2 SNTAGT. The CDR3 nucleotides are TGTGCCAGCAGTGACACCCCCTCAGACCAGCCCCAGCATTTT. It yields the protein CASSDTPSDQPQHF.

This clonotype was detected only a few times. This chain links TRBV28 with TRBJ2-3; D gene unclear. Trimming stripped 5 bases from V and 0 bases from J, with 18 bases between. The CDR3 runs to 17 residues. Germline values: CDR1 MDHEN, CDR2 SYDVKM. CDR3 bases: TGTGCCAGCAGTATTCCCCTTACTGGAACTAGCACAGATACGCAGTATTTT. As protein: CASSIPLTGTSTDTQYF.